The 15 T cell receptor beta chains presented below share a single source sample, sequenced in a study of T cell repertoires in cytomegalovirus infection. No antigen is known for these receptors. TCRdb itself ran the reads through MiXCR, one entry per CDR3 protein. The data show some 920,000 distinct CDR3 sequences, around 30% seen once. This specimen was cultured CD8+ T cells from PBMCs, taken from culture after CMV antigen stimulation. These receptors originate from a human donor in good health (CMV status not recorded). Some clones in this sample may be carry-over from other donors' samples.

This clonotype was counted only a few times. The V call is TRBV6-1, the J call TRBJ1-4; D is unclear. The germline gives CDR1 MNHNS, CDR2 SASEGT. V lost 11 bases to trimming and J lost 4 bases, with 17 bases between them. The CDR3 loop spans 14 amino acids. In DNA form, the CDR3 reads TGTGCCTCCAGAGTACGGCAGTTTAATGAAAAACTGTTTTTT. As protein: CASRVRQFNEKLFF.

This clonotype was detected only a few times. The gene calls are TRBV27 and TRBJ2-3; D gene unclear. There are 13 residues in the CDR3. The V and J ends lost 5 bases and 2 bases respectively, with 8 bases between them. CDR1 is MNHEY and CDR2 is SMNVEV in the germline V gene (reference sequence). The CDR3 reads CASSIADTDTQYF. In nucleotides, the CDR3 is TGTGCCAGCAGTATCGCGGACACAGATACGCAGTATTTT.

V usage is TRBV7-9 and J usage is TRBJ1-5; D gene ambiguous. The ends were cut back, 1 base at V and 0 bases at J, with 13 bases in the middle. CDR3 size: 17 residues. CDR1 SEHNR and CDR2 FQNEAQ come from the germline V gene (reference sequence). The CDR3 DNA reads as TGTGCCAGCAGCTTAGGCGACGGTGGTTATAGCAATCAGCCCCAGCATTTT. It yields the protein CASSLGDGGYSNQPQHF.

CDR3: CASSVTGSTEAFF. CDR3 sequence (DNA): TGTGCCAGCAGTGTGACTGGTAGCACTGAAGCTTTCTTT. The V call is TRBV12-3 or TRBV12-4, the J call TRBJ1-1; D is uncertain. This CDR3 has 13 residues. V was pared by 5 bases and J by 4 bases, with 11 bases between.

This clonotype has a count of ten or more. The chain links TRBV7-9 to TRBJ1-4; D gene uncertain. The V end was cut by 7 bases, the J end by 1 base, with 13 bases between. This CDR3 contains 15 residues. Germline V gene lookup returns CDR1 SEHNR and CDR2 FQNEAQ (reference sequence). The CDR3: CASTPAPGTNEKLFF. The DNA of the CDR3 is TGTGCCAGCACCCCCGCCCCAGGAACTAATGAAAAACTGTTTTTT.

The chain links TRBV19 to TRBJ1-4; 8 bases line up with TRBD1. After removal of 0 bases from V and 4 bases from J, the junction contained 10 bases not matched to a gene. CDR1 is LNHDA, CDR2 SQIVND, per germline (reference sequence). This CDR3 comprises 18 residues. CDR3 sequence (DNA): TGTGCCAGTAGTATAGAGTGGCAGGGGGCCGGCATTAATGAAAAACTGTTTTTT. Protein product: CASSIEWQGAGINEKLFF. The complete variable domain, with remaining parts taken from reference TRBV19 and TRBJ1-4, reads DGGITQSPKYLFRKEGQNVTLSCEQNLNHDAMYWYRQDPGQGLRLIYYSQIVNDFQKGDIAEGYSVSREKKESFPLTVTSAQKNPTAFYLCASSIEWQGAGINEKLFFGSGTQLSVL.

As regards this clonotype: At one end, the junction sequence differs from germline, possibly due to a read error. The CDR3 spells CASSSQTGRNTQAFF. In DNA form, the CDR3 reads TGTGCCAGCAGTTCACAAACCGGACGGAACACTCAAGCTTTCTTT. The genes are TRBV27 and TRBJ1-1, with D uncertain. Germline CDR1 MNHEY, CDR2 SMNVEV (reference sequence). This CDR3 has 15 amino acids.

A few counts support this clonotype. The chain carries TRBV7-9 and TRBJ1-1, with 7 bases lining up with TRBD1. This CDR3 is built from 15 residues. Per germline, CDR1 SEHNR and CDR2 FQNEAQ (reference sequence). V lost 4 bases and J lost 0; bases outside the gene matches: 5. The CDR3 nucleotides read TGTGCCAGCAGCTCCAGTACAGGGGTGAACACTGAAGCTTTCTTT. It translates to CASSSSTGVNTEAFF.

The gene calls are TRBV20-1 and TRBJ2-5; 10 nucleotides match TRBD2. The J segment lost 6 bases and the V segment lost 2 bases, leaving 6 bases of the junction unmatched. The V gene's germline CDR1 is DFQATT and CDR2 SNEGSKA (reference sequence). The CDR3 is 14 residues long. The CDR3 loop reads CSARPAGGPQTQYF. The DNA for the CDR3 is TGCAGTGCTAGACCAGCGGGGGGGCCCCAGACCCAGTACTTC.

The sample holds a few counts of this clonotype. The rearrangement uses TRBV7-3 and TRBJ1-5; unclear D gene. The CDR3 totals 15 residues. Germline V gene sequence: CDR1 SGHTA, CDR2 FQGTGA. V dropped 2 bases and J dropped 0 bases, with 8 bases sitting between them. The CDR3 DNA is TGTGCCAGCAGCTTAGACGCTTATAGCAATCAGCCCCAGCATTTT. Encoded protein: CASSLDAYSNQPQHF.

The rearrangement uses TRBV20-1 and TRBJ2-7; 8 positions match TRBD1. CDR1 is DFQATT and CDR2 is SNEGSKA in the germline V gene (reference sequence). The CDR3 length is 12 residues. The V gene end was trimmed by 7 bases and the J gene end by 2 bases; junction bases not matched to a gene: 4. This CDR3 is CSVPTGAYEQYV. The CDR3 DNA reads TGCAGTGTTCCGACAGGGGCCTACGAGCAGTACGTC.

In its sample, this clonotype was seen many times. The chain carries TRBV7-2 and TRBJ1-5; D might be TRBD1 (5 bases). The germline V and J ends were trimmed by 3 bases and 6 bases, with 15 bases remaining between them. The germline gives CDR1 SGHTA, CDR2 FQGNSA. This CDR3 is 15 amino acids long. CDR3 coding DNA: TGTGCCAGCAGCTTGGCGGGATCCCAGGGTCAGCCCCAGCATTTT. Its translation is CASSLAGSQGQPQHF.

The rearrangement joins TRBV27 to TRBJ2-7, with 11 bases that match TRBD2. This CDR3 has 16 residues. Trimming at V came to 3 bases and at J to 3 bases, leaving 7 bases not matched to a gene. Germline V gene lookup returns CDR1 MNHEY and CDR2 SMNVEV (reference sequence). CDR3 DNA: TGTGCCAGCAGTTTTTCTTTGGGACTAGCGGTCTACGAGCAGTACTTC. Amino acids: CASSFSLGLAVYEQYF.

The rearrangement uses TRBV6-9 and TRBJ2-7; TRBD1 matches at 9 bases. The CDR3 is 14 amino acids. Per germline, CDR1 MNHGY and CDR2 SVAAGI. The V segment lost 2 bases and the J segment 5 bases; nucleotides outside the gene matches: 4. Written as DNA, the CDR3 is TGTGCCAGCAGTTATACGGGACAGGGTGACGAGCAGTACTTC. It encodes CASSYTGQGDEQYF.

Many counts were recorded for this clonotype. CDR3: CASSPRTAYSYGYTF. The DNA for the CDR3 is TGTGCCAGCAGCCCCCGGACGGCTTATAGCTATGGCTACACCTTC. The V call is TRBV14, the J call TRBJ1-2; D uncertain. CDR3 length: 15 residues. V lost 4 bases to trimming and J lost 4 bases, with 16 bases between them. Looked up from germline, CDR1 is SGHDN and CDR2 is FVKESK.